The sample holds one count of the clone carrying this TCR beta chain. Its antigen is not known. A much larger clone lies a single base off, so this may be a read error. Lacking the conserved final phenylalanine or tryptophan, this CDR3 likely reflects a read error. The data derive from a study of T cells in Graves' hyperthyroidism and ophthalmopathy. Study at large: At the time of initial diagnosis and before any treatment, peripheral blood was collected. The study, taken as a whole, reports: Median prediction lead before ophthalmopathy onset was 6.5 months with the model. Appearing also in blood were most of the thyroid clonotypes expanded above 0.001.

PBMCs were sourced from roughly 10 ml fresh peripheral blood. Amplification of TCR beta CDR3 regions used RNA as the template. First-round RT-PCR of the TCR CDR3 relied on the HTBI primer set. TCRdb analysed the multiplex PCR reads with MiXCR anew, one entry per CDR3 protein. Here the sample spans some 460,000 distinct CDR3 sequences, around 14% being singletons. The CDR3 extends over 13 amino acids. CDR1 LNHDA and CDR2 SQIVND come from the germline V gene (reference sequence). V was cut by 5 bases and J by 0 bases, with 7 bases left in between. This chain uses TRBV19 with TRBJ1-1; D unresolved. The sequencing sample was made of blood. This receptor was taken from a woman younger than 30 with Graves' hyperthyroidism. The CDR3 bases are TGTGCCAGTAGTGCGAATTTGAACACTGAAGCTTTCCTT. It yields the protein CASSANLNTEAFL.